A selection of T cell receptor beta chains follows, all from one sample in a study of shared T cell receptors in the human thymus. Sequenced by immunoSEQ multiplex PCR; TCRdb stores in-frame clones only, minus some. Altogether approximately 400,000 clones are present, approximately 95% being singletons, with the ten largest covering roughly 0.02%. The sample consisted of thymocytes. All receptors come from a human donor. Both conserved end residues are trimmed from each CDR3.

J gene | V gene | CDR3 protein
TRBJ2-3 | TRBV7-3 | ASSLTGTSTDTQY
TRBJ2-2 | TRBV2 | ASEGAGELF
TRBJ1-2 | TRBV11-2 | ASSFPDCNGYT
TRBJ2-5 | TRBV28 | ARTTIATGKGETQY
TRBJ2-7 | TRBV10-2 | ASSEPPFRAYEQY
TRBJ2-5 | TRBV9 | ASSVVATGTQY
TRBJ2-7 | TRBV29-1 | SFADSLYEQY
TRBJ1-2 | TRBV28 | ATFESDYT
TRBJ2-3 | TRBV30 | AWVGGASTDTQY
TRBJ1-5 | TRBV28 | ASSRPLGVPWWPQH
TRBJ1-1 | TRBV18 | ASSPVPGLNTEAF
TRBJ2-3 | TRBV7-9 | ASSSIAGNTDTQY
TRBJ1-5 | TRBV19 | ATRTGYNQPQH
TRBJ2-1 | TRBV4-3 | ASSHVKKGRAQNEQF
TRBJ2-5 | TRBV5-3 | ARSLAKSGTQY
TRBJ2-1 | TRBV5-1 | ASSLRDRVIGEQF
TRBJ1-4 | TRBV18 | ASSPVTDVQNEKLF
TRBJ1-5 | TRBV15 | ATSPDRGRNQPQH
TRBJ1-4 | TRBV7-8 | ASSQVNRGPGEKLF
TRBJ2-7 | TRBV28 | ASRDRGRSEQY
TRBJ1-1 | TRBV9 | ASSVGDSPKGNTEAF
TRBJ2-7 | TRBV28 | ASSLLGYEQY
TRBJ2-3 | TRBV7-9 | ASSPPGQGKIDTQY
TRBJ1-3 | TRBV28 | ASSPTGGASSGNTIY
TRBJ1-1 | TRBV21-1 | ASRQVLATIRTEAF
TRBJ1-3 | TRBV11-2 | ASSLVSTGTGRGNTIY
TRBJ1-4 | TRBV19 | ASSITGGPNEKLF
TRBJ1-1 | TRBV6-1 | ASRELTAP
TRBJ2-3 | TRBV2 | ASSEPRDRASKTDTQY
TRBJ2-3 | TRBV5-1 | ASSLEQGETDTQY
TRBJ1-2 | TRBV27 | ASSSSGHYGYT
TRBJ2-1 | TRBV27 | ASSFLPLREVYNEQF
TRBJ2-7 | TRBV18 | ASSPRQLSSYEQY
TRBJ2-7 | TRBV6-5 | ASSATGGRDYEQY
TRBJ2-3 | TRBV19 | ASSSGLAGTDTQY
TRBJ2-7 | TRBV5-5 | ASRGGGRSTRNYEQY
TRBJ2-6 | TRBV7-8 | ASSLAMDRVCIAGANVLT
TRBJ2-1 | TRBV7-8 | ASSLPLELPYNEQF
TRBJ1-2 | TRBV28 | ASTVLGINYGYT
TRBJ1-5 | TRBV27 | ASSLRGGQNQPQH
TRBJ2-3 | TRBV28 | ASEKRGFRRDTQY
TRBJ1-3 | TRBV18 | ASSPPEGLGNTIY
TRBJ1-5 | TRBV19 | ASSVWGQGAYQPQH
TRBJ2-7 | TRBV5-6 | ASSSSFPPYEQY
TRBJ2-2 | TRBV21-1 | ASRPRNPTGELF
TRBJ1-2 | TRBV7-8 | ASSPRSRVRGYT
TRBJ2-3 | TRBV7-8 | ASSSRSHRGQQHTDTQY
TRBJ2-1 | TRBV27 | ASHGGGNEQF
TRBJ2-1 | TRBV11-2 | ASSQGGLEQF
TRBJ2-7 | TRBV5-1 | ASSLSRGLAPNEQY
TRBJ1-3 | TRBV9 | ASSPTGSGNTIY
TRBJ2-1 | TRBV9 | ASSSRSGGLGEQF